This T cell receptor (beta chain) appears in the sequencing data of a study of radiotherapy plus CTLA-4 blockade in lung cancer. Study details: Objective response was observed in more than 15% of patients, and disease control in 30% to 35%. Study results and limitations: Researchers report tumor-derived TCR clones expanding in blood after radiotherapy plus ipilimumab. Early blood T cell clone changes and increased post-radiation serum interferon-beta were reportedly the strongest response predictors.

CTLA-4 blockade using ipilimumab, together with focal radiation, was received by patients with chemo-refractory metastatic non-small-cell lung cancer. In the case of this clone: Its matching antigen is unknown.

Germline V CDR1 and CDR2: SGHVS, FNYEAQ. Trimming cost V 3 bases and J 12 bases; bases outside gene matches: 20. CDR3 length: 19 amino acids. Data came from immunoSEQ multiplex PCR; TCRdb stores just in-frame clones and leaves some out. The profile shows about 62,000 clones, less than 85% of them singletons. Source: peripheral blood, taken from a patient treated with radiotherapy plus ipilimumab. This clonotype was obtained from a human donor with non-small cell lung cancer who had a complete response to radiotherapy plus ipilimumab. This chain uses TRBV7-6 with TRBJ2-1, with 13 bases matching TRBD2. The CDR3 is CASSFWTSGSNILKRGQFF. CDR3 in DNA: TGTGCCAGCAGCTTCTGGACTAGCGGGAGTAATATCTTGAAAAGGGGGCAGTTCTTC.